The clone carrying this T cell receptor beta chain has a handful of counts. These data belong to a study of T cell changes during pregnancy in multiple sclerosis. Between the trimmed V and J ends, which lost 3 bases and 11 bases, there was a span of 14 bases. Germline-derived CDR1 and CDR2 are SGHAT and FQDESV (reference sequence). The CDR3 contains 13 residues. Clones were sequenced by immunoSEQ multiplex PCR, and TCRdb holds only the in-frame ones, with some missing. Of around 62,000 clones listed, roughly nine tenths are singletons. The rearrangement links TRBV11-1 to TRBJ1-5; weak D call: TRBD1 (5 bases). The clonotype comes from a female donor with multiple sclerosis, enrolled in a pregnancy study. The sample was peripheral blood, taken in the first trimester of pregnancy. CDR3 sequence: CASSFGGASAQHF. CDR3 sequence (DNA): TGTGCCAGCAGCTTTGGAGGGGCATCGGCCCAGCATTTT.